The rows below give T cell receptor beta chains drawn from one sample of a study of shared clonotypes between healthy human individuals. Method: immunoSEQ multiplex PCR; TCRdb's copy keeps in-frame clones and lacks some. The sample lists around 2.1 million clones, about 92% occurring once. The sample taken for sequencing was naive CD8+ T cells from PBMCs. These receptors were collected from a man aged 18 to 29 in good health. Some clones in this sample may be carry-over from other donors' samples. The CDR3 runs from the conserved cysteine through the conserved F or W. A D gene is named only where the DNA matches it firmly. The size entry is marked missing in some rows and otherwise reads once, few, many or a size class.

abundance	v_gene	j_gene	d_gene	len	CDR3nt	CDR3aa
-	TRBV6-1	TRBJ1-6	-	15	TGTGCCAGCAGTGATATCCAGGGTGGGAATTCACCCCTCCACTTT	CASSDIQGGNSPLHF
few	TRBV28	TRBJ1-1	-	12	TGTGCCAGCAGTTTTAGACCGACTGAAGCTTTCTTT	CASSFRPTEAFF
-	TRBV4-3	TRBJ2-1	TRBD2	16	TGCGCCAGCAGCCAAGATTTGGCGGGAGGAGTCAATGAGCAGTTCTTC	CASSQDLAGGVNEQFF
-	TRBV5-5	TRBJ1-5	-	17	TGTGCCAGCAGCTTGGTATCGGGGGACATTAGCAATCAGCCCCAGCATTTT	CASSLVSGDISNQPQHF
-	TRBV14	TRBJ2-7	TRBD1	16	TGTGCCAGCAGCCACTCGCGACAGGGCGGCTCCTACGAGCAGTACTTC	CASSHSRQGGSYEQYF
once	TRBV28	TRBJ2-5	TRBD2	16	TGTGCCAGCAGTTTGTCCCGGGAGGAGTGGCAAGAGACCCAGTACTTC	CASSLSREEWQETQYF
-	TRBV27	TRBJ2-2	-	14	TGTGCCAGCAGGGGCCCGATAGCAACCGGGGAGCTGTTTTTT	CASRGPIATGELFF
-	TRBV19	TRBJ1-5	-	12	TGTGCCAGTAGTATTGGCGGTCAGCCCCAGCATTTT	CASSIGGQPQHF
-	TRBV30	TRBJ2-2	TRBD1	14	TGTGCCTGGTCCGGGACAGGGTACACCGGGGAGCTGTTTTTT	CAWSGTGYTGELFF
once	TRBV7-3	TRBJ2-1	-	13	TGTGCCAGCAGCTTTTGGCCCAGTGATGAGCAGTTCTTC	CASSFWPSDEQFF
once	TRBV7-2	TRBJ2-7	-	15	TGTGCCAGCAGACCCCTAGAGAGCATATCCTACGAGCAGTACTTC	CASRPLESISYEQYF
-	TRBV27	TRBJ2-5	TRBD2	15	TGTGCCAGCAGTTTACTAGCGGGAGTAAGTGAGACCCAGTACTTC	CASSLLAGVSETQYF
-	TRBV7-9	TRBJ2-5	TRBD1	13	TGTGCCAGTGGGGACAGACTTCAAGAGACCCAGTACTTC	CASGDRLQETQYF
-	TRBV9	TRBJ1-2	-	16	TGTGCCAGCAGCGTAGCCGGCGGGGGGTCTGACTATGGCTACACCTTC	CASSVAGGGSDYGYTF
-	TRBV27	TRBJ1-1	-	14	TGTGCCAGTCGCGGGGTGGTTGGGGGGGCTGAAGCTTTCTTT	CASRGVVGGAEAFF
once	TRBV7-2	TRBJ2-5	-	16	TGTGCCAGCAGCAAACGGGACCGACTTCGCCAAGAGACCCAGTACTTC	CASSKRDRLRQETQYF
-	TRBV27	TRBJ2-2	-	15	TGTGCCAGCAGTTTAGTGGGGACCAACACCGGGGAGCTGTTTTTT	CASSLVGTNTGELFF
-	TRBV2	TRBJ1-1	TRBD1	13	TGTGCCAGCAGTGTAACAGGGGCCACTGAAGCTTTCTTT	CASSVTGATEAFF
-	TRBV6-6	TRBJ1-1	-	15	TGTGCCAGCAGTTACTATGGGGCGTGGAACACTGAAGCTTTCTTT	CASSYYGAWNTEAFF
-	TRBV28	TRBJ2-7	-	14	TGTGCCAGCAGTTTCAGGGGCAGCAGCTACGAGCAGTACTTC	CASSFRGSSYEQYF
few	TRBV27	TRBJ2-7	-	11	TGTGCCAGCAGCGGGGACTACGAGCAGTACTTC	CASSGDYEQYF
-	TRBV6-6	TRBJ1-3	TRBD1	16	TGTGCCAGCAGCTACGAAGACAGGGGAAAGAGAAACACCATATATTTT	CASSYEDRGKRNTIYF